A selection of T cell receptor beta chains follows, all from one sample in a study of blood T cells in healthy people across ages. TCRdb fed the 5' RACE reads into MiXCR, producing one record per CDR3 protein. The table has around 620,000 distinct CDR3 sequences, 27% seen once. Sequenced sample: blood. All receptors derive from a woman aged 65 to 85 in good health. CDR3s include the opening cysteine and the closing phenylalanine or tryptophan. Each record gives: CDR3 protein, J gene, V gene.

CDR3aa: CASSPDWMNTGELFF
j_gene: TRBJ2-2
v_gene: TRBV7-8

CDR3aa: CASSSYRGGQETQYF
j_gene: TRBJ2-5
v_gene: TRBV12-3/TRBV12-4

CDR3aa: CSARDRRGNQPQHF
j_gene: TRBJ1-5
v_gene: TRBV20-1

CDR3aa: CASSVGRRSGQETQYF
j_gene: TRBJ2-5
v_gene: TRBV9

CDR3aa: CASSLVGVVETQYF
j_gene: TRBJ2-5
v_gene: TRBV7-2

CDR3aa: CASSWGTVGTGELFF
j_gene: TRBJ2-2
v_gene: TRBV5-1

CDR3aa: CASSLGRGAPGELFF
j_gene: TRBJ2-2
v_gene: TRBV7-9

CDR3aa: CASSLAGAPGELFF
j_gene: TRBJ2-2
v_gene: TRBV7-2

CDR3aa: CASSVEDGKWGNTIYF
j_gene: TRBJ1-3
v_gene: TRBV9

CDR3aa: CASSSDRKNEQYF
j_gene: TRBJ2-7
v_gene: TRBV5-1

CDR3aa: CASSLDPGHNEQFF
j_gene: TRBJ2-1
v_gene: TRBV11-2

CDR3aa: CASSHDRDETQYF
j_gene: TRBJ2-5
v_gene: TRBV2

CDR3aa: CATSSRWQGHYGYTF
j_gene: TRBJ1-2
v_gene: TRBV15

CDR3aa: CASSLTYPNTEAFF
j_gene: TRBJ1-1
v_gene: TRBV12-3/TRBV12-4

CDR3aa: CSAAGTSRETQYF
j_gene: TRBJ2-5
v_gene: TRBV20-1

CDR3aa: CASSFPVGHNYEQFF
j_gene: TRBJ2-1
v_gene: TRBV2

CDR3aa: CASSFSVPGRTGELFF
j_gene: TRBJ2-2
v_gene: TRBV7-2

CDR3aa: CSARKDRANTEAFF
j_gene: TRBJ1-1
v_gene: TRBV20-1

CDR3aa: CASSFGQGRDTQYF
j_gene: TRBJ2-3
v_gene: TRBV7-2

CDR3aa: CASSTRQGSGDTQYF
j_gene: TRBJ2-3
v_gene: TRBV7-2

CDR3aa: CASSLAEDYGYTF
j_gene: TRBJ1-2
v_gene: TRBV7-8

CDR3aa: CASLRTAGTDTQYF
j_gene: TRBJ2-3
v_gene: TRBV7-9

CDR3aa: CASSPSWGEATQYF
j_gene: TRBJ2-5
v_gene: TRBV7-2

CDR3aa: CASSGLGSLAKNIQYF
j_gene: TRBJ2-4
v_gene: TRBV2

CDR3aa: CSVEKRQGLNTEAFF
j_gene: TRBJ1-1
v_gene: TRBV29-1

CDR3aa: CASRSSGGANVLTF
j_gene: TRBJ2-6
v_gene: TRBV7-2

CDR3aa: CSATRYRGLNTEAFF
j_gene: TRBJ1-1
v_gene: TRBV20-1

CDR3aa: CASSLQLDVSSGANVLTF
j_gene: TRBJ2-6
v_gene: TRBV4-1

CDR3aa: CASSDRDRVADTQHF
j_gene: .
v_gene: TRBV6-1

CDR3aa: CASSTRPRNYEQYF
j_gene: TRBJ2-7
v_gene: TRBV7-2

CDR3aa: CASSLVVGGGDTQYF
j_gene: TRBJ2-3
v_gene: TRBV12-3/TRBV12-4

CDR3aa: CSARDLGQRKNTIGAYGYTF
j_gene: TRBJ1-2
v_gene: TRBV20-1

CDR3aa: CSAREYWRGYNEQFF
j_gene: TRBJ2-1
v_gene: TRBV20-1

CDR3aa: CASSERWGTDTQYF
j_gene: TRBJ2-3
v_gene: TRBV6-5

CDR3aa: CASSLGPGEIQYF
j_gene: TRBJ2-5
v_gene: TRBV7-7

CDR3aa: CASSLGTAGNTEAFF
j_gene: TRBJ1-1
v_gene: TRBV12-3/TRBV12-4

CDR3aa: CASNPGHAYEQYF
j_gene: .
v_gene: TRBV6-6

CDR3aa: CASSKDGYNQPQHF
j_gene: TRBJ1-5
v_gene: TRBV10-2

CDR3aa: CASSLQASGNYNEQFF
j_gene: TRBJ2-1
v_gene: TRBV5-1

CDR3aa: CASSLEWGGQETQYF
j_gene: TRBJ2-5
v_gene: TRBV7-2

CDR3aa: CSAGRLTDTQYF
j_gene: TRBJ2-4
v_gene: TRBV20-1